The 32 T cell receptor beta chains given below trace back to one sample, sequenced in a study of graft-versus-host responses after intestinal transplantation. The table came from immunoSEQ multiplex PCR; TCRdb's copy has only in-frame clones and leaves some out. The repertoire holds about 97,000 clones, 80% to 95% seen once, with about 16% in the top ten. The sequencing here drew on PBMCs, taken roughly 410 days after intestinal transplant. The receptors originated from a human patient who received an intestinal transplant, so some T cells may come from the graft donor.

The genes are TRBV6-1 and TRBJ2-5; the match to TRBD1 covers 7 bases. The last part of the DNA fits TRBJ2-7 better; the J call may be wrong. Germline V gives CDR1 MNHNS, CDR2 SASEGT. The CDR3 sequence is 13 residues long. CDR3: CASSHRGSGEQYF. In nucleotides, the CDR3 is TGTGCCAGCAGCCACAGGGGTTCGGGCGAGCAGTACTTC.

This chain uses TRBV6-1 with TRBJ2-5; perhaps TRBD1 as D (5 bases). This CDR3 is 14 amino acids long. V was shortened by 7 bases and J by 1 base, with 13 bases between the two germline ends. Looked up from germline, CDR1 is MNHNS and CDR2 is SASEGT. The CDR3: CASTGRTFQETQYF. The CDR3 nucleotides are TGTGCCAGCACCGGCCGGACATTCCAAGAGACCCAGTACTTC.

This chain joins TRBV6-5 and TRBJ1-2; D not certain. Deletions cut 0 bases from V and 4 bases from J, with 12 bases between. Germline-derived CDR1 and CDR2 are MNHEY and SVGAGI. This CDR3 is built from 15 residues. The CDR3 region is CASSYSGWQIYGYTF. The CDR3 nucleotides read TGTGCCAGCAGTTACTCCGGGTGGCAGATCTATGGCTACACCTTC.

This clone was detected once. The genes are TRBV6-4 and TRBJ1-2, with TRBD1 as a possible D gene (5 bases). Germline CDR1 MRHNA, CDR2 SNTAGT. V gave up 0 bases and J gave up 8 bases, with 13 bases separating them. The CDR3 covers 14 residues. As DNA, the CDR3 is TGTGCCAGCAGTGACTCGGGGGGACTCGGAGGCTACACCTTC. Translation: CASSDSGGLGGYTF.

The chain recombines TRBV10-1 with TRBJ1-5; D perhaps matches TRBD1 (6 bases). Germline V gene sequence: CDR1 WNHNN, CDR2 SYGVQD (reference sequence). The CDR3 runs to 19 residues. V was cut by 7 bases and J by 0 bases, with 25 bases left in between. CDR3 DNA: TGCGCCAGCATTTTACCGGGACAAGGCTTCCAATATAGCAATCAGCCCCAGCATTTT. Translating it yields CASILPGQGFQYSNQPQHF.

This chain links TRBV6-1 with TRBJ2-5; 9 nucleotides align to TRBD1. The J call could be wrong; TRBJ2-7 is a better fit for the DNA end. This CDR3 region has 15 residues. Per the germline V gene, CDR1 is MNHNS and CDR2 is SASEGT. CDR3 protein: CASSDRGQGSYEQYF. In nucleotides, the CDR3 is TGTGCCAGCAGTGATAGGGGACAGGGTTCCTACGAGCAGTACTTC.

V usage is TRBV2 and J usage is TRBJ1-3; D call uncertain. The germline V gene has CDR1 SNHLY and CDR2 FYNNEI. The CDR3 spans 11 residues. Trimming stripped 7 bases from V and 7 bases from J, with 8 bases between. CDR3 in DNA: TGTGCCAGCAACCTTGGGAACACCATATATTTT. This translates into CASNLGNTIYF.

The chain has TRBV10-3 and TRBJ1-2; the D is unclear. V gave up 0 bases and J gave up 5 bases, with 7 bases separating them. Per the germline V gene, CDR1 is ENHRY and CDR2 is SYGVKD. The CDR3 consists of 13 residues. For the CDR3, the DNA is TGTGCCATCAGTGAGTCCTATTGGTATGGCTACACCTTC. Protein product: CAISESYWYGYTF.

The V call is TRBV5-1, the J call TRBJ1-4, with 9 bases identical to TRBD1. The ends lost 2 bases at V and 8 bases at J; junction bases unmatched: 4. CDR1 SGHRS and CDR2 YFSETQ come from the germline V gene. The CDR3 consists of 14 residues. CDR3 loop: CASSLGTGREKLFF. The CDR3 DNA reads as TGCGCCAGCAGCTTAGGGACAGGGCGGGAAAAACTGTTTTTT. Based on the CDR3 plus reference TRBV5-1 and TRBJ1-4, the full variable domain is KAGVTQTPRYLIKTRGQQVTLSCSPISGHRSVSWYQQTPGQGLQFLFEYFSETQRNKGNFPGRFSGRQFSNSRSEMNVSTLELGDSALYLCASSLGTGREKLFFGSGTQLSVL.

The V and J genes are TRBV7-2 and TRBJ2-7, with TRBD1 identical over 7 bases. V lost 1 base, J lost 5 bases, and 8 bases stayed unmatched. CDR1 SGHTA and CDR2 FQGNSA come from the germline V gene. The CDR3 sequence is 15 residues long. The CDR3 coding sequence is TGTGCCAGCAGCTTAGTGCAGGGGGTTAGGAACGAGCAGTACTTC. This encodes CASSLVQGVRNEQYF.

The rearrangement links TRBV4-2 to TRBJ2-2; 15 bases align to TRBD2. Germline values: CDR1 LGHNA, CDR2 YNFKEQ. CDR3 length: 17 amino acids. Germline trimming cut 4 bases from V and 3 bases from J; bases unmatched to any gene: 3. As DNA, the CDR3 is TGTGCCAGCAGCCTAGGACTAGCGGGGGGGTACACCGGGGAGCTGTTTTTT. Translation gives CASSLGLAGGYTGELFF.

The chain carries TRBV27 and TRBJ1-2; unclear D gene. Trimming removed 3 bases from V and 6 bases from J, with 11 bases in between. CDR1 MNHEY and CDR2 SMNVEV come from the germline V gene (reference sequence). There are 13 residues in the CDR3. DNA of the CDR3: TGTGCCAGCAGTTTGACTGGGAATGATGGCTACACCTTC. Its translation is CASSLTGNDGYTF.

The J gene is TRBJ1-2, the V gene TRBV14; D uncertain. Per the germline V gene, CDR1 is SGHDN and CDR2 is FVKESK. The CDR3 spans 12 residues. The ends were cut back, 3 bases at V and 4 bases at J, with 6 bases in the middle. The CDR3 DNA reads TGTGCCAGCAGCCAGGGTTTCTATGGCTACACCTTC. Translated, it gives CASSQGFYGYTF. The variable domain in full, completed from reference TRBV14 and TRBJ1-2, reads EAGVTQFPSHSVIEKGQTVTLRCDPISGHDNLYWYRRVMGKEIKFLLHFVKESKQDESGMPNNRFLAERTGGTYSTLKVQPAELEDSGVYFCASSQGFYGYTFGSGTRLTVV.

The genes are TRBV10-2 and TRBJ1-5; D not resolved. The germline gives CDR1 WSHSY, CDR2 SAAADI. CDR3 length: 13 amino acids. Trimming left V 5 bases short and J 11 bases short, with 16 bases between. Written as DNA, the CDR3 is TGCGCCAGCAGTTTGACGGACCCCAGTGCCCAGCATTTT. It specifies CASSLTDPSAQHF.

The chain has TRBV7-9 and TRBJ2-5; 11 nucleotides line up with TRBD2. CDR3 length: 18 amino acids. V lost 2 bases and J lost 0; bases outside the gene matches: 8. Germline values: CDR1 SEHNR, CDR2 FQNEAQ (reference sequence). For the CDR3, the DNA is TGTGCCAGCAGCTTATACGCTAGCGGGGGGACGTACCAAGAGACCCAGTACTTC. Translating gives CASSLYASGGTYQETQYF.

The CDR3: CASSLYTRGPGNEQFF. CDR3 sequence (DNA): TGTGCCAGCAGCTTATACACCAGGGGACCTGGGAATGAGCAGTTCTTC. The chain uses TRBV7-9 and TRBJ2-1; a weak D match, TRBD1 (6 bases). V was trimmed by 2 bases and J by 7 bases, leaving 18 bases between them. CDR3 length equals 16 residues. Germline V gives CDR1 SEHNR, CDR2 FQNEAQ (reference sequence).

The gene calls are TRBV7-6 and TRBJ2-7, with D possibly TRBD1 on 6 matching bases. This CDR3 has 15 residues. CDR1 SGHVS and CDR2 FNYEAQ come from the germline V gene. V lost 1 base to trimming and J lost 2 bases, with 12 bases between them. The CDR3 protein is CASSLVQGVTYEQYF. Here the CDR3 DNA reads TGTGCCAGCAGCTTAGTACAGGGTGTTACCTACGAGCAGTACTTC.

The V and J genes are TRBV7-3 and TRBJ1-2, with D maybe TRBD1 (5 bases). CDR3 size: 14 residues. V lost 0 bases, J lost 6 bases, and 11 bases lay in between. From germline, CDR1 is SGHTA and CDR2 FQGTGA. The CDR3 loop reads CASSLTWGSDGYTF. In DNA form, the CDR3 reads TGTGCCAGCAGCTTAACGTGGGGGTCAGATGGCTACACCTTC. The full variable domain, rest sourced from reference TRBV7-3 and TRBJ1-2, is GAGVSQTPSNKVTEKGKYVELRCDPISGHTALYWYRQSLGQGPEFLIYFQGTGAADDSGLPNDRFFAVRPEGSVSTLKIQRTERGDSAVYLCASSLTWGSDGYTFGSGTRLTVV.

The rearrangement links TRBV7-8 to TRBJ2-1; D remains unclear. V lost 1 base and J 5 bases, leaving 12 bases between the germline ends. The CDR3 consists of 15 residues. The germline gives CDR1 SGHVS, CDR2 FQNEAQ. The CDR3 DNA is TGTGCCAGCAGCTTAGTCCAGGCCAGTCACAATGAGCAGTTCTTC. It specifies CASSLVQASHNEQFF.

This clone was detected only once. The J gene is TRBJ1-5, the V gene TRBV5-1; tentatively, D is TRBD1 (5 bases). The V end lost 0 bases, the J end lost 2 bases, and 6 bases lay between the germline ends. The CDR3 length is 14 residues. Germline lookup yields CDR1 SGHRS and CDR2 YFSETQ. The DNA for the CDR3 is TGCGCCAGCAGCTTGGGGGACGGCAATCAGCCCCAGCATTTT. Amino acids: CASSLGDGNQPQHF.

This chain connects TRBV19 to TRBJ2-5, with a tentative D call TRBD2 (7 bases). V lost 6 bases, J lost 4 bases, and 12 bases lay in between. The CDR3 totals 13 residues. CDR1 LNHDA and CDR2 SQIVND come from the germline V gene (reference sequence). This CDR3 reads CASSHRGAETQYF. The CDR3 bases are TGTGCCAGTAGCCATCGGGGGGCAGAGACCCAGTACTTC.

This chain links TRBV29-1 with TRBJ1-1; D not certain. The CDR3 consists of 14 residues. Germline lookup yields CDR1 SQVTM and CDR2 ANQGSEA. V was shortened by 0 bases and J by 4 bases, with 12 bases between the two germline ends. CDR3 residues: CSVEDPEVRTEAFF. The CDR3 nucleotides read TGCAGCGTTGAAGATCCGGAGGTCCGCACTGAAGCTTTCTTT.

This CDR3 reads CASSPRPRSDTQYF. The CDR3 nucleotides read TGTGCCAGCTCACCACGGCCCAGGTCAGATACGCAGTATTTT. This chain links TRBV18 with TRBJ2-3; no definite D call. The V end was cut by 1 base, the J end by 4 bases, with 9 bases between. The CDR3 totals 14 residues. From germline, CDR1 is KGHSH and CDR2 LQKENI.

This chain uses TRBV7-9 with TRBJ2-1, with TRBD2 matching over 10 bases. V lost 8 bases, J lost 7 bases, and 8 bases stayed unmatched. CDR1 SEHNR and CDR2 FQNEAQ come from the germline V gene (reference sequence). The CDR3 totals 14 residues. The CDR3 spells CASVSGGVLNEQFF. The CDR3 bases are TGTGCCAGCGTGAGCGGGGGGGTATTGAATGAGCAGTTCTTC.

The genes are TRBV6-5 and TRBJ1-5; TRBD1 might be the D (6 bases). The CDR3 is 13 amino acids. Trimming shortened V by 5 bases and J by 6 bases, and 11 bases separated the two germline ends. The germline V gene has CDR1 MNHEY and CDR2 SVGAGI. The CDR3 sequence is CASSHGTTQPQHF. The CDR3 DNA follows: TGTGCCAGCAGTCACGGGACAACTCAGCCCCAGCATTTT.

The chain recombines TRBV6-5 with TRBJ2-7; 8 bases map to TRBD1. The ends lost 7 bases at V and 4 bases at J; junction bases unmatched: 3. Germline V gene data show CDR1 as MNHEY and CDR2 as SVGAGI. The CDR3 contains 12 residues. The CDR3 region is CASTDRGYEQYF. The CDR3 DNA reads as TGTGCCAGCACTGACAGGGGTTACGAGCAGTACTTC.

V and J are TRBV19 and TRBJ1-5; D is perhaps TRBD1 (6 bases). Germline V CDR1 and CDR2: LNHDA, SQIVND (reference sequence). Trimming stripped 2 bases from V and 4 bases from J, with 15 bases between. The CDR3 covers 16 residues. CDR3 sequence (DNA): TGTGCCAGTAGTATACCTACCGGACAGCTAAATCAGCCCCAGCATTTT. Translation: CASSIPTGQLNQPQHF.

V is TRBV6-5 and J is TRBJ2-1, with D perhaps assigned TRBD1 or TRBD2 (5 bases each). Trimming shortened V by 5 bases and J by 7 bases, and 15 bases separated the two germline ends. CDR3 length equals 14 residues. Germline V gene data show CDR1 as MNHEY and CDR2 as SVGAGI. The CDR3, as DNA: TGTGCCAGCAGTCGGGGCCCCCACGGGAATGAGCAGTTCTTC. Translation: CASSRGPHGNEQFF.

The chain couples TRBV15 to TRBJ1-3; D gene uncertain. The CDR3 totals 14 residues. The V end was cut by 5 bases, the J end by 4 bases, with 12 bases between. The germline V gene has CDR1 LNHNV and CDR2 YYDKDF (reference sequence). The CDR3 region is CATSQRSTGNTIYF. As DNA, the CDR3 is TGTGCCACCAGCCAGAGGTCAACCGGAAACACCATATATTTT.

This sequence joins TRBV10-2 and TRBJ2-3; D gene uncertain. The V end was cut by 1 base, the J end by 5 bases, with 10 bases between. Per the germline V gene, CDR1 is WSHSY and CDR2 is SAAADI. The length of the CDR3 is 14 residues. The CDR3 protein is CASSEWGRLDTQYF. The CDR3 region has the DNA TGCGCCAGCAGTGAGTGGGGTAGGCTAGATACGCAGTATTTT.

This CDR3 is CAISESKTQETQYF. The DNA of the CDR3 is TGTGCCATCAGTGAGTCGAAGACCCAAGAGACCCAGTACTTC. The chain carries TRBV10-3 and TRBJ2-5; D call uncertain. In germline, CDR1 is ENHRY, CDR2 SYGVKD. The CDR3 is 14 amino acids. Trimming stripped 0 bases from V and 1 base from J, with 6 bases between.

V is TRBV29-1 and J is TRBJ1-4; a possible D gene is TRBD1 (5 bases). V dropped 7 bases and J dropped 7 bases, with 19 bases sitting between them. The CDR3 is 14 residues long. Germline CDR1 is SQVTM and CDR2 is ANQGSEA. Written as DNA, the CDR3 is TGCAGCGCTTCTAGGGACCCTGCTAGTGAAAAACTGTTTTTT. It codes for CSASRDPASEKLFF.